This TCR beta chain emerged from a study of OX40 agonist ivuxolimab in advanced cancers. Profiling relied on immunoSEQ multiplex PCR, and the TCRdb table lists in-frame clones only, not all of them. The sample has tens of thousands of clones, about four fifths seen once. Germline-derived CDR1 and CDR2 are LNHNV and YYDKDF (reference sequence). The CDR3 is 15 residues long. The V gene lost 0 bases and the J gene lost 1 base, with 9 bases spanning the gap. The genes are TRBV15 and TRBJ1-1, with D possibly matching TRBD1 (6 bases). The material sequenced was CD4+ or CD8+ T cells sorted from blood, taken in a trial of the OX40 agonist ivuxolimab. The sequence came from an adult with an advanced solid tumor such as melanoma, head and neck, liver or kidney cancer. CDR3 loop: CATSREGAGNTEAFF. In DNA form, the CDR3 reads TGTGCCACCAGCAGAGAGGGGGCTGGGAACACTGAAGCTTTCTTT.